What follows describes a single T cell receptor beta chain. What it binds is unknown. The record originates from a study of cytomegalovirus exposure and HLA in healthy donors. The CDR3 length is 14 residues. V was pared by 4 bases and J by 5 bases, with 4 bases of the junction left unmatched. Germline V CDR1 and CDR2: MNHEY, SVGAGI. General observations from the study: Later analysis identified several of the most significant clusters that appeared linked to common viral pathogens.

The primer mix had 60 Vbeta and 13 Jbeta primers. The protocol was immunoSEQ multiplex PCR, while the TCRdb copy is restricted to in-frame clones and leaves out a portion. The sample consists of over 100,000 clones, roughly 68% of them appearing once. V usage is TRBV6-5 and J usage is TRBJ1-2; 10 nucleotides align to TRBD1. The receptor's source is a woman under 40 in good health and CMV-seronegative. The sequencing input was PBMCs. The CDR3 reads CASSLTGGSYGYTF. The CDR3 coding sequence is TGTGCCAGCAGTTTGACAGGGGGCTCTTATGGCTACACCTTC.